This T cell receptor (beta chain) was found in a study of shared clonotypes between healthy human individuals (dated by TCRdb to 2018 to 2020). About the full investigation: The cohort included three men and a couple of women between 18 and 49 years of age. For each donor, three plates each were used for CD4 naive and CD4 memory, two plates were used for CD8 naive, and one plate was used for CD8 memory. Blood TCR repertoires of a handful of healthy adults were deeply sequenced to estimate repertoire size and the extent of clonotype sharing between individuals. To increase sequencing depth and limit assay-specific biases, TCR repertoire library preparation and sequencing were carried out by different laboratories using diverse techniques. Leukapheresis yielded between about 0.9 and 10 billion PBMCs per donor.

The donors were healthy, HIV-negative adults who had no recently reported acute infections or vaccinations. Every donor was a Caucasian adult living in Nashville, Tennessee, USA. Magnetic negative selection was used to enrich CD4+ T cells, after which naive cells were positively selected on CD45RA and the negative fraction became the memory subset. Blood was obtained by leukapheresis, after which PBMCs were separated by Ficoll-Histopaque density gradient centrifugation and cryopreserved in liquid nitrogen vapor phase. Purity and quantity of every magnetically sorted T cell population were checked by analytical flow cytometry. From each sorted fraction, genomic DNA was isolated and quantified by UV absorbance on a Nanodrop 2000c. Here is what the overall study found, with its caveats: Because the study included a small number of donors, the genetic and exposure-history diversity represented was limited. Sampling was restricted to blood, and TCR repertoires in tissues likely differ from the TCR repertoires found in blood. Larger estimated clonotype richness was generally found for naive subsets than for memory subsets. When a handful of donors were compared, the shared fraction of clonotypes was roughly 5% for naive CD4, about 4% for naive CD8, more than 2% for memory CD4, and 0.35% to 0.4% for memory CD8. Compared with non-shared clonotypes, clonotypes shared by all four sorted-subset donors had higher generation probabilities. Pairwise subsampling indicated that sequencing depth was expected to affect the degree of clonotype sharing among donors. Rarefaction of sorted-subset datasets indicated incomplete sequencing despite the large sequencing depth.

The CDR3 runs 15 amino acids, cysteine and phenylalanine included. Only the CDR3 DNA is retained, 45 bases long and in frame from the first base. Trimming leaves V shorter by 3 bases and J shorter by 7 bases, with the junction holding 8 bases beyond the gene matches. CDR1 and CDR2 (SEHNR, FQNEAQ) derive from the germline V gene (reference sequence). In regard to this clone: What this receptor recognizes is not known. Per-base quality was not reported, and no clone a single base away is much larger than it.

TCR CDR3 regions were amplified from genomic DNA by multiplex PCR using the deep immunoSEQ assay. Genomic DNA extracted from each cell subset was distributed evenly over all wells of several immunoSEQ 96-well plates, and each plate served as one replicate. For sorted subsets, each replicate PCR was loaded with roughly 0.2 ug genomic DNA, equivalent to some 27,000 T cell genomes. Purified libraries were measured with a Qubit 3.0 fluorometer, size-checked on a Bioanalyzer 2100, and measured again with the KAPA Library Quantification kit. A separate single-read 150-cycle Illumina NextSeq 550 flow cell was used to sequence each immunoSEQ 96-well plate. On the authors' methods: Because only junctional sequences without quality scores were contained in the immunoSEQ output, filtering matching that applied to full-length reads could not be performed. To assign V/J genes and CDR3, sequences were annotated against IMGT germline references using PyIR, a Python wrapper for IgBLAST v1.9. Reads were filtered out if the reads had weak V/J assignments (E-value above 1e-6), no CDR3, stop codons, out-of-frame junctions, or ambiguous translated residues. V3J clonotypes were defined by identical inferred V gene, J gene, and CDR3 amino acid sequence. The percentage overlap between two repertoires was calculated by dividing the number of shared unique clonotypes by the size of the smaller repertoire. RTK rarefaction, the Chao1 estimator, and Recon v2.1 estimates of unobserved clonotypes were used to assess repertoire richness. OLGA was used to compute generation probabilities for all TCRbeta clonotypes that the gDNA method yielded from a handful of donors. The table comes from immuneACCESS by way of TCRdb, which keeps in-frame sequences with V and J called. Part of the clones is missing from these tables; in studies checked, under half for an unresolved V gene and the rest for unknown reasons. V, J and clone size were drawn from that table, and D and trimming were deduced from the DNA. This sample lists 2 million to 2.5 million clones; 85% to 95% were detected once. The ten top clones hold about 0.41% of the sample.

The receptor was isolated from a man aged 18 to 29 in good health. Some clones in this sample may be carry-over from other donors' samples. The sample comprised naive CD4+ T cells from PBMCs. Sample cell subset or site, as interpreted from the label and publication: CD45RA+ positively selected. The rearrangement joined TRBV7-9 to TRBJ1-4; 7 central bases correspond to TRBD1. Here is the DNA: TGTGCCAGCAGCTTTTATCGGCAGGGGGGTGAAAAACTGTTTTTT. Its amino acids are CASSFYRQGGEKLFF.